The 5 T cell receptor beta chains below come from one sample, sequenced in a study of cytomegalovirus exposure and HLA in healthy donors. The PCR employed 60 Vbeta primers together with 13 Jbeta primers. Libraries were prepared by immunoSEQ multiplex PCR; TCRdb keeps only in-frame clonotypes and omits some of them. The sample holds around 64,000 clones, 85% seen once. Sequencing was done on a sample of PBMCs. These receptors all come from a female donor in good health and CMV-seronegative.

This chain uses TRBV30 with TRBJ2-2; a possible D gene is TRBD1 (6 bases). The CDR3 loop spans 12 amino acids. V lost 3 bases to trimming and J lost 4 bases, with 6 bases between them. CDR1 is GTSNPN and CDR2 is SVGIG in the germline V gene (reference sequence). DNA for the CDR3: TGTGCCTGGAGGGGGGCCACCGGGGAGCTGTTTTTT. This sequence encodes CAWRGATGELFF. The entire variable domain, with the rest obtained from reference TRBV30 and TRBJ2-2, is as follows: SQTIHQWPATLVQPVGSPLSLECTVEGTSNPNLYWYRQAAGRGLQLLFYSVGIGQISSEVPQNLSASRPQDRQFILSSKKLLLSDSGFYLCAWRGATGELFFGEGSRLTVL.

The chain recombines TRBV7-6 with TRBJ2-5; 7 bases are a match to TRBD1. V dropped 5 bases and J dropped 5; count of bases not matched to a gene: 2. Germline V gene data show CDR1 as SGHVS and CDR2 as FNYEAQ. This CDR3 has 12 residues. The CDR3 loop reads CASSETGETQYF. CDR3 bases: TGTGCCAGCAGCGAGACAGGGGAGACCCAGTACTTC.

The chain joins TRBV18 to TRBJ1-1; 9 nucleotides align to TRBD1. This CDR3 contains 15 residues. Germline V gene lookup returns CDR1 KGHSH and CDR2 LQKENI. Unmatched junction bases numbered 3, after V lost 0 bases and J lost 4 bases. The CDR3 bases are TGTGCCAGCTCACCACCGATGGGACAGGGCACTGAAGCTTTCTTT. This codes for CASSPPMGQGTEAFF.

The J gene is TRBJ1-4, the V gene TRBV19, with 10 bases fitting TRBD1. CDR1 and CDR2 from the germline V gene are LNHDA and SQIVND (reference sequence). The J segment lost 5 bases and the V segment lost 3 bases, leaving 9 bases of the junction unmatched. This CDR3 spans 17 amino acids. CDR3 DNA: TGTGCCAGTAGTATCGACCCCAGGGACAGGGGAAATGAAAAACTGTTTTTT. Its protein product is CASSIDPRDRGNEKLFF.

The chain has TRBV29-1 and TRBJ2-7; the D gene is possibly TRBD1 (6 bases). The CDR3 runs to 13 residues. The V end lost 4 bases, the J end lost 5 bases, and 15 bases lay between the germline ends. Germline assignment: CDR1 SQVTM and CDR2 ANQGSEA. The CDR3 nucleotides read TGCAGCGTTGGACAGGACCGAACACACGAGCAGTACTTC. Translated, it gives CSVGQDRTHEQYF.